The clone carrying this T cell receptor beta chain was detected once. Its specificity is unknown. The junction does not match germline at one end; this may be a read error. The iRepertoire nested amplicon-rescue multiplex PCR amplified TCR alpha and beta CDR3s from RNA. For one-step reverse transcription and amplification, about 90-450 ng of tissue mRNA or PBMC total RNA was used. TCRdb reprocessed the multiplex PCR reads with MiXCR, giving one entry per CDR3 protein. The sample has about 190,000 distinct CDR3 sequences, about 32% seen once. The source of the sample is a study of glioma-infiltrating T cells. Overall study findings and caveats: Very few CDR3 sequences were shared between tissue and blood. Tissue-blood divergence was below expectation in non-neoplastic patients, above in gliomas.

The TCR originated in a human donor with low-grade glioma or glioblastoma, undergoing nonglioma brain surgery, or in good health (not recorded which). Sequencing input: glioma tissue, nonneoplastic brain tissue, or PBMCs (not recorded which).

The CDR3 DNA is TGCAGCGCTAGAGATCCCCGGTATAGCGATCAGCCCCAGCATTTT. It is translated as CSARDPRYSDQPQHF. The chain uses TRBV20-1 and TRBJ1-5; no reliable D call. Germline loops: CDR1 DFQATT, CDR2 SNEGSKA (reference sequence). The CDR3 runs to 15 residues.